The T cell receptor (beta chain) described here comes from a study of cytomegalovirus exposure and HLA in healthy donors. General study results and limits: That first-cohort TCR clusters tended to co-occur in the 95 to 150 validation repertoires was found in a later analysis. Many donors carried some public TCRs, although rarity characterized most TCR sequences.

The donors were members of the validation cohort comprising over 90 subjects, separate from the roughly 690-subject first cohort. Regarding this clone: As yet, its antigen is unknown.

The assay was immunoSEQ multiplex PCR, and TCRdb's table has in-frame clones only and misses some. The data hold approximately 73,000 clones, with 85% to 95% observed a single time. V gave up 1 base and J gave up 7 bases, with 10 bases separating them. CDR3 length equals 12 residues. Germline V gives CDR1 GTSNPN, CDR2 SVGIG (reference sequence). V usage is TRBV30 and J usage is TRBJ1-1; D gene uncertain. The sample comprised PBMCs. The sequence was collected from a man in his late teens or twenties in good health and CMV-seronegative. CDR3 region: CAWSGGAGEAFF. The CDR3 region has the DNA TGTGCCTGGAGTGGGGGTGCGGGTGAAGCTTTCTTT.